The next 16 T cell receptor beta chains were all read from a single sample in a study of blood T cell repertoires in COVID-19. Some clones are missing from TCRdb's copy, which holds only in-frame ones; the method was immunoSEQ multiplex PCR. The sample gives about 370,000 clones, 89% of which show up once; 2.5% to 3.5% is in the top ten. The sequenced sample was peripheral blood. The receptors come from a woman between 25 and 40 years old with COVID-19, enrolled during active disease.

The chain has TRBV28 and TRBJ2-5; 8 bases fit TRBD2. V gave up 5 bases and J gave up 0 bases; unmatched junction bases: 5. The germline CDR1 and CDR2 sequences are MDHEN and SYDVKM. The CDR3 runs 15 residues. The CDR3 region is CASSPTSGYQETQYF. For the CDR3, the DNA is TGTGCCAGCAGTCCAACTAGCGGCTACCAAGAGACCCAGTACTTC.

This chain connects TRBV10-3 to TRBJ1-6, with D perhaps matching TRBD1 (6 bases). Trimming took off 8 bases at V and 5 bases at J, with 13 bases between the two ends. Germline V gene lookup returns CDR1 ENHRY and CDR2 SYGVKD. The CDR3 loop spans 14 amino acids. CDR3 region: CAIGQGTDNSPLHF. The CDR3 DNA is TGTGCCATCGGTCAGGGGACGGATAATTCACCCCTCCACTTT.

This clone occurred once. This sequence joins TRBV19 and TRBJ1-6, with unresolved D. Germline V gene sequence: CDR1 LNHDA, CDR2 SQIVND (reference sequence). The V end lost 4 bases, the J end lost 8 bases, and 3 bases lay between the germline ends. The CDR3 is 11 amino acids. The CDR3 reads CASSTYSPLHF. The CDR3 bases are TGTGCCAGTAGTACATATTCACCCCTCCACTTT.

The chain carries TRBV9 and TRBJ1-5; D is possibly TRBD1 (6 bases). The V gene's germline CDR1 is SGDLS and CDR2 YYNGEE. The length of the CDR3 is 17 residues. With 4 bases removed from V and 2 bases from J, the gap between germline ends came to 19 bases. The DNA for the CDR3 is TGTGCCAGCAGCAACCGGGACATCGAATCCCGCAATCAGCCCCAGCATTTT. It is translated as CASSNRDIESRNQPQHF. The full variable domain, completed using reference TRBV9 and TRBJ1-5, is DSGVTQTPKHLITATGQRVTLRCSPRSGDLSVYWYQQSLDQGLQFLIQYYNGEERAKGNILERFSAQQFPDLHSELNLSSLELGDSALYFCASSNRDIESRNQPQHFGDGTRLSIL.

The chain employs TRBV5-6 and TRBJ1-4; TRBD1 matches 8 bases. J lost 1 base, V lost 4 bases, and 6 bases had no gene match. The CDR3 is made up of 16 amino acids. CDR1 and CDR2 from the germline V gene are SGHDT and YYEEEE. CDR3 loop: CASSEQGARTNEKLFF. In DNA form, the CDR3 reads TGTGCCAGCAGCGAGCAGGGGGCCCGAACTAATGAAAAACTGTTTTTT.

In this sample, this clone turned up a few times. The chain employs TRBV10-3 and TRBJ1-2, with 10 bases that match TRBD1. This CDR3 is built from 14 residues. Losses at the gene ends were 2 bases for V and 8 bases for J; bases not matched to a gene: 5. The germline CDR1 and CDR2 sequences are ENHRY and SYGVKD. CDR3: CAISEPDRGQGYTF. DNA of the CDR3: TGTGCCATCAGTGAGCCTGACAGGGGGCAGGGCTACACCTTC.

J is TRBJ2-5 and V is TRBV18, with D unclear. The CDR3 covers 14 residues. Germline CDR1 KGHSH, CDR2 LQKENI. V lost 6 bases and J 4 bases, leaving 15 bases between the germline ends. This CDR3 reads CASSPPGFGETQYF. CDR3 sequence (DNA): TGTGCCAGCTCCCCCCCGGGTTTTGGAGAGACCCAGTACTTC.

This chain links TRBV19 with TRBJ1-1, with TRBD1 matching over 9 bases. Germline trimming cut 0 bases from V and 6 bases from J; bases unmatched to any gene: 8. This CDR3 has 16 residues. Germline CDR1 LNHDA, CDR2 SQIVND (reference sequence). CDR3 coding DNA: TGTGCCAGTAGTATAGATTGGGACAGGGAAAGGCCTGAAGCTTTCTTT. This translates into CASSIDWDRERPEAFF.

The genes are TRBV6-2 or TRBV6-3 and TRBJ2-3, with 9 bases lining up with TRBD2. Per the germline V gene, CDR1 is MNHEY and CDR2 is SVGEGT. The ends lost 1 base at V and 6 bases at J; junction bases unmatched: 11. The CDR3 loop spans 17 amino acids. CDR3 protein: CASSYYFRGGAGDTQYF. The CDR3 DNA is TGTGCCAGCAGTTACTACTTTCGCGGGGGGGCCGGGGATACGCAGTATTTT.

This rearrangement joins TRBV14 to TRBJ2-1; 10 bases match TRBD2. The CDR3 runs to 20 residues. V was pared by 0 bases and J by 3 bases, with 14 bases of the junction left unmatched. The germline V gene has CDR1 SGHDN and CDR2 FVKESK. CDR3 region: CASSQDPRLAGAQLYNEQFF. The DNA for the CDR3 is TGTGCCAGCAGCCAAGATCCCCGGCTAGCGGGAGCACAACTCTACAATGAGCAGTTCTTC. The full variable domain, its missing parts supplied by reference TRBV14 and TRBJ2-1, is EAGVTQFPSHSVIEKGQTVTLRCDPISGHDNLYWYRRVMGKEIKFLLHFVKESKQDESGMPNNRFLAERTGGTYSTLKVQPAELEDSGVYFCASSQDPRLAGAQLYNEQFFGPGTRLTVL.

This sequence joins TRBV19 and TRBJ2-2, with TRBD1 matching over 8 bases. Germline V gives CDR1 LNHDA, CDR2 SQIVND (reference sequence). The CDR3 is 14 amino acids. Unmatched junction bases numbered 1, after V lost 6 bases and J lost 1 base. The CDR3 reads CASRGTGNTGELFF. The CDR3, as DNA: TGTGCCAGTAGGGGGACAGGGAACACCGGGGAGCTGTTTTTT.

The DNA for the CDR3 is TGTGCCAGCAGCTTAAATAAGGTGACAACGAGCAATCAGCCCCAGCATTTT. Encoded protein: CASSLNKVTTSNQPQHF. The chain joins TRBV7-2 to TRBJ1-5; D unclear. V was clipped by 2 bases and J by 1 base, with 15 bases between them. Germline CDR1 is SGHTA and CDR2 is FQGNSA. This CDR3 region has 17 residues.

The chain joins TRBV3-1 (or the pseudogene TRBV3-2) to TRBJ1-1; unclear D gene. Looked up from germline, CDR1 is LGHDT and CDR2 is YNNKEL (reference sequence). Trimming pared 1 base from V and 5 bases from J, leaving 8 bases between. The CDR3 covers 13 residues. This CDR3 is CASSQGRATEAFF. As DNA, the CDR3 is TGTGCCAGCAGCCAAGGGCGAGCGACTGAAGCTTTCTTT.

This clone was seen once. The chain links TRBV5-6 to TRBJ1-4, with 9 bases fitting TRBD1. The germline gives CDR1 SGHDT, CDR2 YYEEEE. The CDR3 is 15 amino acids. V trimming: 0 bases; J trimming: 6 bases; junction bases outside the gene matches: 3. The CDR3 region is CASSLVDRGDEKLFF. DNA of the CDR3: TGTGCCAGCAGCTTGGTTGACAGGGGGGATGAAAAACTGTTTTTT. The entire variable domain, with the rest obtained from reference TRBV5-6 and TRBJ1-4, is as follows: DAGVTQSPTHLIKTRGQQVTLRCSPKSGHDTVSWYQQALGQGPQFIFQYYEEEERQRGNFPDRFSGHQFPNYSSELNVNALLLGDSALYLCASSLVDRGDEKLFFGSGTQLSVL.

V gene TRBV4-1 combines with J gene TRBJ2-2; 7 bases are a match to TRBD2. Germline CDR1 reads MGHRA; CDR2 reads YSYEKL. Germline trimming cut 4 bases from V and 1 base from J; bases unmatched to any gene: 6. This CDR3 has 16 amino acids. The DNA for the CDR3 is TGCGCCAGCAGCCCATTTTCGGGGGGGAACACCGGGGAGCTGTTTTTT. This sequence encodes CASSPFSGGNTGELFF.

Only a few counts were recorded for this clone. As DNA, the CDR3 is TGCGCCAGCAGCCCAGAACCTAGCGGTGCTAGCACAGATACGCAGTATTTT. Translating it yields CASSPEPSGASTDTQYF. The V gene is TRBV4-1, the J gene TRBJ2-3, with TRBD2 identical over 7 bases. V was pared by 4 bases and J by 0 bases, with 10 bases of the junction left unmatched. From germline, CDR1 is MGHRA and CDR2 YSYEKL. The CDR3 is 17 residues long.